This TCR beta chain was documented in a study of shared clonotypes between healthy human individuals. The naive CD8 subset, CD45RO-negative cells positively selected for CCR7, excluded terminally differentiated effector memory CD45RA+ cells. Every donor was a Caucasian adult from Nashville, Tennessee. The data were produced by immunoSEQ multiplex PCR, yet TCRdb's version contains in-frame clones alone and is incomplete. The data hold about 550,000 clones, with 95% to 96% observed a single time. This clone was detected once. The V segment lost 5 bases and the J segment 4 bases; nucleotides outside the gene matches: 13. This CDR3 is built from 16 residues. Germline V gene data show CDR1 as MDHEN and CDR2 as SYDVKM.

The V call is TRBV28, the J call TRBJ1-2; TRBD1 aligns across 7 bases. The TCR was taken from a woman under 40 in good health. Sequences were obtained from naive CD8+ T cells sorted from blood. The CDR3 DNA reads TGTGCCAGCAGTACGACTTCCGGGACAGCCCCCTATGGCTACACCTTC. As protein: CASSTTSGTAPYGYTF.